This T cell receptor (beta chain) was captured in a study of T cell responses to AZD1222 COVID-19 vaccine. The CDR3 is 15 amino acids. Trimming left V 1 base short and J 3 bases short, with 12 bases between. CDR1 is SEHNR and CDR2 is FQNEAQ in the germline V gene (reference sequence). The table came from immunoSEQ multiplex PCR; TCRdb's copy has only in-frame clones and leaves some out. Of around 100,000 clones listed, 80% to 90% are singletons. This clone was counted between two and nine times. Other DNA sequences in the sample encode the same CDR3. This specimen consisted of peripheral blood, obtained on day 0 of AZD1222 vaccination. This sequence was found in an adult in good health. This sequence joins TRBV7-9 and TRBJ1-2, with D unclear. CDR3 nucleotides: TGTGCCAGCAGCTTAGGTGTGGCAGGTTACTATGGCTACACCTTC. This sequence encodes CASSLGVAGYYGYTF.